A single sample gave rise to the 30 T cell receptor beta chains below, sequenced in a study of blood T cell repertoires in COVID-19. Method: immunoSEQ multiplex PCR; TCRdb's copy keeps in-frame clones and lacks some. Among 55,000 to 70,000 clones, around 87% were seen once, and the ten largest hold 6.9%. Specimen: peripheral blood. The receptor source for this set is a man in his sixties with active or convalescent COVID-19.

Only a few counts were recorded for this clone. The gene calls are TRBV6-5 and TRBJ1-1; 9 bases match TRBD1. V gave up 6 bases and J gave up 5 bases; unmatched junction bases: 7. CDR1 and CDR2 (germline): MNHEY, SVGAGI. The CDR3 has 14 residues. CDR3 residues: CASSLQGAWTEAFF. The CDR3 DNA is TGTGCCAGCAGCCTACAGGGGGCGTGGACTGAAGCTTTCTTT.

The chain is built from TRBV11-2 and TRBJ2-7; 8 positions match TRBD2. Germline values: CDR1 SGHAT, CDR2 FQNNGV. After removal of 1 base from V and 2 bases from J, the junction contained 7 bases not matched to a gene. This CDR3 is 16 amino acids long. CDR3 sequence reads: CASSLVSSGSTYEQYF. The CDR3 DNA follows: TGTGCCAGCAGCTTAGTTTCCAGCGGGAGTACCTACGAGCAGTACTTC.

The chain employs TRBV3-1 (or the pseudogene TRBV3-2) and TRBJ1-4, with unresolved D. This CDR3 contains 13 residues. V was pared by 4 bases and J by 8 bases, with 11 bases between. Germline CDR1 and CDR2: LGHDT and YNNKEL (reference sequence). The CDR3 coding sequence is TGTGCCAGCAGCCCTACCTCGGGAGAAAAACTGTTTTTT. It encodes CASSPTSGEKLFF.

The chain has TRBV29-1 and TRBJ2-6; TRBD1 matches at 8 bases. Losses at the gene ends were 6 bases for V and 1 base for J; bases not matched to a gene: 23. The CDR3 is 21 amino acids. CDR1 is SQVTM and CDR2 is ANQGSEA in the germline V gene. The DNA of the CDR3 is TGCAGCGTCGTGTTGGACAGGGCGAAAACCAGTCCCTCTTCTGGGGCCAACGTCCTGACTTTC. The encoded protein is CSVVLDRAKTSPSSGANVLTF.

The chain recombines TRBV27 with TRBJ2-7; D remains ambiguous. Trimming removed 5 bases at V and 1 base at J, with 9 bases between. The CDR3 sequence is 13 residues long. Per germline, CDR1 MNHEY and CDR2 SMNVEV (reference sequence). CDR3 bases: TGTGCCAGCAGTGTGCCGGGTTCCTACGAGCAGTACTTC. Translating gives CASSVPGSYEQYF.

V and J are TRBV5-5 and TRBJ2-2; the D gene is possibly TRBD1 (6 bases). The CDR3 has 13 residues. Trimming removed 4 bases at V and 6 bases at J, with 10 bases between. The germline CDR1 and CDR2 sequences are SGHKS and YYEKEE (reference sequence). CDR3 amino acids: CASSPQGPGELFF. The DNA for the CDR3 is TGTGCCAGCAGCCCGCAGGGGCCCGGGGAGCTGTTTTTT.

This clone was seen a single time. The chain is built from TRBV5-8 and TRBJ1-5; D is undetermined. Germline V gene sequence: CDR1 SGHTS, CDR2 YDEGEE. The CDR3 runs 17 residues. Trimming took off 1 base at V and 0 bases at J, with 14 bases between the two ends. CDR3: CASSLYGRSFSNQPQHF. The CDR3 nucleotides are TGTGCCAGCAGCTTGTACGGTCGGAGCTTTAGCAATCAGCCCCAGCATTTT.

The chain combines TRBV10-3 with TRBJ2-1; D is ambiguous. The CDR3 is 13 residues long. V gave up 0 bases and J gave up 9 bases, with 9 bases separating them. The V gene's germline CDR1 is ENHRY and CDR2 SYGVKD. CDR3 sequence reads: CAISESEYGEQFF. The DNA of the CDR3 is TGTGCCATCAGTGAGTCTGAGTACGGTGAGCAGTTCTTC.

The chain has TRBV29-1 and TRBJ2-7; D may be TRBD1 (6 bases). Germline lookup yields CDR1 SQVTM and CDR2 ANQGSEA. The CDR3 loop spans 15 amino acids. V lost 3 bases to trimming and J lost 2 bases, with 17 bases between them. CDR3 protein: CSVEDRRTSAYEQYF. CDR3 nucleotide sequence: TGCAGCGTTGAGGACAGACGGACCTCGGCCTACGAGCAGTACTTC.

The CDR3 DNA sequence: TGTGCCAGCAACCGACCGGGACTAGGAGGCTACGAGCAGTACTTC. It translates to CASNRPGLGGYEQYF. The V gene is TRBV6-5, the J gene TRBJ2-7; 8 bases are a match to TRBD2. J was trimmed by 3 bases and V by 7 bases; bases with no gene match: 11. Germline V gene sequence: CDR1 MNHEY, CDR2 SVGAGI. The CDR3 has 15 amino acids.

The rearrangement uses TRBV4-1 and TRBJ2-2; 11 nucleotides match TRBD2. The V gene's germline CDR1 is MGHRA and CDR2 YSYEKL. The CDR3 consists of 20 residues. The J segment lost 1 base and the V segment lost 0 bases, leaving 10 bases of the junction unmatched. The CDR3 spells CASSQDLVLAGVLNTGELFF. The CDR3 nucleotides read TGCGCCAGCAGCCAAGATTTGGTACTAGCGGGGGTCTTGAACACCGGGGAGCTGTTTTTT.

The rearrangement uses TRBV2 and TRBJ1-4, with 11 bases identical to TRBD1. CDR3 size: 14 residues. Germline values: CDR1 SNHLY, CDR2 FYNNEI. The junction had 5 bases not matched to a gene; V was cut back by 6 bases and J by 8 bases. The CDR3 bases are TGTGCCAGCAGCAGGGACAGGGGGTTCGAAAAACTGTTTTTT. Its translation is CASSRDRGFEKLFF.

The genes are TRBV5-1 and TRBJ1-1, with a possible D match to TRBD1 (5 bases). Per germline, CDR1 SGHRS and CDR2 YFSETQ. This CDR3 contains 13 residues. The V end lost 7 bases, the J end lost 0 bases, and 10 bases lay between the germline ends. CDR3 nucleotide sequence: TGCGCCAGCCGTCAGGGTTTGAACACTGAAGCTTTCTTT. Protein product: CASRQGLNTEAFF. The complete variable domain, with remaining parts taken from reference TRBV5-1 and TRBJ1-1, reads KAGVTQTPRYLIKTRGQQVTLSCSPISGHRSVSWYQQTPGQGLQFLFEYFSETQRNKGNFPGRFSGRQFSNSRSEMNVSTLELGDSALYLCASRQGLNTEAFFGQGTRLTVV.

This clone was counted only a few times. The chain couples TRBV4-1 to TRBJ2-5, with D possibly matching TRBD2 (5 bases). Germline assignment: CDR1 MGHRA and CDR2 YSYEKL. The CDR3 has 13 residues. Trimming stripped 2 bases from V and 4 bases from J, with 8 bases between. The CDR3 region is CASSQSAVETQYF. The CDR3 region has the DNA TGCGCCAGCAGCCAATCAGCGGTAGAGACCCAGTACTTC.

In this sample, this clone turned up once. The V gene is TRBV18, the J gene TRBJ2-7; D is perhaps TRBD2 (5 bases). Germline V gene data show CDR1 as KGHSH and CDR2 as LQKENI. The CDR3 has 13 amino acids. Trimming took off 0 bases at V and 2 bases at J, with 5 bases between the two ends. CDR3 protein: CASSPPGAYEQYF. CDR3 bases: TGTGCCAGCTCACCACCGGGAGCCTACGAGCAGTACTTC.

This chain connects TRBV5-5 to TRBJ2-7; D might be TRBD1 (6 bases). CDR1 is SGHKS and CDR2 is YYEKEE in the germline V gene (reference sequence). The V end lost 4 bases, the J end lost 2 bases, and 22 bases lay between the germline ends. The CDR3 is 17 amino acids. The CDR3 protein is CASSPSLPGALTYEQYF. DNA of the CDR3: TGTGCCAGCAGCCCTTCCTTACCAGGGGCCCTAACCTACGAGCAGTACTTC.

The CDR3 DNA reads TGTGCCAGCAGCAGTCACCTAGCGGGAGTCGGGGAGCAGTACTTC. This sequence encodes CASSSHLAGVGEQYF. This chain links TRBV14 with TRBJ2-7; the match to TRBD2 covers 10 bases. V lost 5 bases, J lost 7 bases, and 11 bases stayed unmatched. Germline assignment: CDR1 SGHDN and CDR2 FVKESK. The CDR3 has 15 residues.

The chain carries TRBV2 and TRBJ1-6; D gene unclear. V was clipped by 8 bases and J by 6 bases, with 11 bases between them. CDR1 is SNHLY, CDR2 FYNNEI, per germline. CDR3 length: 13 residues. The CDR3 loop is CASHRVANSPLHF. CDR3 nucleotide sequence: TGTGCCAGCCACCGGGTCGCTAATTCACCCCTCCACTTT. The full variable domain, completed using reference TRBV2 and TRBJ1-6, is EPEVTQTPSHQVTQMGQEVILRCVPISNHLYFYWYRQILGQKVEFLVSFYNNEISEKSEIFDDQFSVERPDGSNFTLKIRSTKLEDSAMYFCASHRVANSPLHFGNGTRLTVT.

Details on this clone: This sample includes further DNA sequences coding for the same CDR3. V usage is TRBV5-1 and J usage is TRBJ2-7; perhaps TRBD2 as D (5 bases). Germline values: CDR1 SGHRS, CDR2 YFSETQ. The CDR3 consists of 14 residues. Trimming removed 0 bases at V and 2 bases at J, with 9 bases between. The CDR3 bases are TGCGCCAGCAGCTTGGAAAGCGGTCCCTACGAGCAGTACTTC. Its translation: CASSLESGPYEQYF.

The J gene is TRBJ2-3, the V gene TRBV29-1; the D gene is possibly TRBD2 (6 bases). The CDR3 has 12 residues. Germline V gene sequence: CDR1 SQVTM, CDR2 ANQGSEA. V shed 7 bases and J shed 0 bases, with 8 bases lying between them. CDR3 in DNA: TGCAGCGGCGGGGTGAGCACAGATACGCAGTATTTT. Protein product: CSGGVSTDTQYF.

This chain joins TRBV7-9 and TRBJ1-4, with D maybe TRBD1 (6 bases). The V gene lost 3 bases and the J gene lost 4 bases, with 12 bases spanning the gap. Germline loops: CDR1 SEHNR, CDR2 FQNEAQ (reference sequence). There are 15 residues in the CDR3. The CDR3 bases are TGTGCCAGCAGCTTGACAGGAGTCGGTAATGAAAAACTGTTTTTT. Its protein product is CASSLTGVGNEKLFF.

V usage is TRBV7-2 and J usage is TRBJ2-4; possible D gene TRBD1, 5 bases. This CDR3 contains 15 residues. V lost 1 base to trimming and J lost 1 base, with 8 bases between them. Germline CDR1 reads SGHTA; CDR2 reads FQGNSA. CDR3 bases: TGTGCCAGCAGCTTAGTCAGGGTGGCCAAAAACATTCAGTACTTC. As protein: CASSLVRVAKNIQYF.

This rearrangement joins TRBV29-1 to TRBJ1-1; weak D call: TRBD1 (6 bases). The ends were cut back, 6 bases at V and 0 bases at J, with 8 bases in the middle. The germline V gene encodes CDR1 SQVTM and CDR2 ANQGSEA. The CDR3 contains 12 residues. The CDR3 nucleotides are TGCAGCGTCTACAGGGTGAACACTGAAGCTTTCTTT. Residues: CSVYRVNTEAFF.

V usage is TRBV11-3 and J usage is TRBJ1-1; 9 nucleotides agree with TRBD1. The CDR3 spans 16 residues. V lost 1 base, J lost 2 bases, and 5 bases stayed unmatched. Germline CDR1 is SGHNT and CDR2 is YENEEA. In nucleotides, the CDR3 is TGTGCCAGCAGCTTAGGTGCGGGACAGGGTAACACTGAAGCTTTCTTT. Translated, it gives CASSLGAGQGNTEAFF. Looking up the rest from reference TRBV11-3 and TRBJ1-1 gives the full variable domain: EAGVVQSPRYKIIEKKQPVAFWCNPISGHNTLYWYLQNLGQGPELLIRYENEEAVDDSQLPKDRFSAERLKGVDSTLKIQPAELGDSAVYLCASSLGAGQGNTEAFFGQGTRLTVV.

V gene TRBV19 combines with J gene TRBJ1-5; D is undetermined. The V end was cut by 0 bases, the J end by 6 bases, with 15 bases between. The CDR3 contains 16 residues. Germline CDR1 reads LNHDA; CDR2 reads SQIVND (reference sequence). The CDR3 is CASSIEEASRAQPQHF. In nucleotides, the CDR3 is TGTGCCAGTAGTATAGAGGAGGCTTCTAGGGCTCAGCCCCAGCATTTT.

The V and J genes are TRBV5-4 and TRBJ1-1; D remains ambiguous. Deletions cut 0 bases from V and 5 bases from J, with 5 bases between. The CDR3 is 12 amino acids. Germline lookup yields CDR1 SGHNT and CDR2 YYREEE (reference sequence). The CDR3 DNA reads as TGTGCCAGCAGCTTGGAGCGGACTGAAGCTTTCTTT. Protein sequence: CASSLERTEAFF.

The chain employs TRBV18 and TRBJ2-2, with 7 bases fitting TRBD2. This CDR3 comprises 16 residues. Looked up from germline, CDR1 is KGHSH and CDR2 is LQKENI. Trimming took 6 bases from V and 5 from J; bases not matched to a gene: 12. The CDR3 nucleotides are TGTGCCAGCTCGTATCCCTCATCGGGGGGAACCGGGGAGCTGTTTTTT. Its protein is CASSYPSSGGTGELFF.

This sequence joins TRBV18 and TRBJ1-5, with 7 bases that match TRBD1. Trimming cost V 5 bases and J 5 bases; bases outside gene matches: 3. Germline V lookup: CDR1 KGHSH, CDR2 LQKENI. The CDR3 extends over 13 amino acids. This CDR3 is CASSDRADQPQHF. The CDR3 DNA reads TGTGCCAGCTCAGACAGGGCTGATCAGCCCCAGCATTTT.

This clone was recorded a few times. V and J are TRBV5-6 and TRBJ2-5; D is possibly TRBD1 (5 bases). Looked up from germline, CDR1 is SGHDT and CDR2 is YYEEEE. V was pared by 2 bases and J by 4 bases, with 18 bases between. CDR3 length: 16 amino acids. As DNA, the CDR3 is TGTGCCAGCAGCTTTCGCGCCAGGGTAAACGGAGAGACCCAGTACTTC. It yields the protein CASSFRARVNGETQYF.

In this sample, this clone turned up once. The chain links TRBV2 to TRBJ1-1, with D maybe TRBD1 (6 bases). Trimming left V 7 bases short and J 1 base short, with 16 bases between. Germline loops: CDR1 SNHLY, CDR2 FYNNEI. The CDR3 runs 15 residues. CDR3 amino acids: CASKGQGQPNTEAFF. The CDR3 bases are TGTGCCAGCAAAGGGCAGGGGCAACCGAACACTGAAGCTTTCTTT.